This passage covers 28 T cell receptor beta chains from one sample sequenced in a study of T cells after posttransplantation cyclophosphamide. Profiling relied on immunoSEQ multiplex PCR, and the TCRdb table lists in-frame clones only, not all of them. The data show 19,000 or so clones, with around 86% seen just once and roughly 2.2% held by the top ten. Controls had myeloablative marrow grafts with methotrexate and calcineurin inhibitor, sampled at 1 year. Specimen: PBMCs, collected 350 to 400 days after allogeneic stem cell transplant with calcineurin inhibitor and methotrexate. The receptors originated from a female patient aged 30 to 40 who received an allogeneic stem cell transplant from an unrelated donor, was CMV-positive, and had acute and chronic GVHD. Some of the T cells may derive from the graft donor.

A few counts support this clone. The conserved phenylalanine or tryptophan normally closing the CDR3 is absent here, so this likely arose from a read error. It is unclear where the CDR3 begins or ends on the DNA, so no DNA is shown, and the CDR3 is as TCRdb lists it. This CDR3 reads CATVSLALL. The chain joins TRBV6-4 to TRBJ1-2; the table's TRBD1 call for D was not verified on the DNA. The CDR3 length equals 9 residues, ends included. The germline gives CDR1 MRHNA, CDR2 SNTAGT.

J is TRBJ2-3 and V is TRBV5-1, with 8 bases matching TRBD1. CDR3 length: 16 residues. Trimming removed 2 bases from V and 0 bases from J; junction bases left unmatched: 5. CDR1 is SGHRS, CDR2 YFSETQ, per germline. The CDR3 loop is CASSLTGGLSTDTQYF. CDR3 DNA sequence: TGCGCCAGCAGCTTAACAGGGGGGCTTAGCACAGATACGCAGTATTTT.

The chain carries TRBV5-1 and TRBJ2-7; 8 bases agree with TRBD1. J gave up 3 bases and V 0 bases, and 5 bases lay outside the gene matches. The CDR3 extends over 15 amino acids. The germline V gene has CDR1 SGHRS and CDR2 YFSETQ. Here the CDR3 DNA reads TGCGCCAGCAGCTTGGTACAGGGGGAGAGCTACGAGCAGTACTTC. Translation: CASSLVQGESYEQYF.

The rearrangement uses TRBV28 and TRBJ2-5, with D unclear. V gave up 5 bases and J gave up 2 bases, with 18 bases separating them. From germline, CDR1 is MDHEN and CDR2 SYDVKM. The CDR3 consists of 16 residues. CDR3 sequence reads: CASSPRWAREQETQYF. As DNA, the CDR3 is TGTGCCAGCAGTCCCCGTTGGGCCCGAGAGCAAGAGACCCAGTACTTC. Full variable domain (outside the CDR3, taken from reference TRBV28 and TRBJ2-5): DVKVTQSSRYLVKRTGEKVFLECVQDMDHENMFWYRQDPGLGLRLIYFSYDVKMKEKGDIPEGYSVSREKKERFSLILESASTNQTSMYLCASSPRWAREQETQYFGPGTRLLVL.

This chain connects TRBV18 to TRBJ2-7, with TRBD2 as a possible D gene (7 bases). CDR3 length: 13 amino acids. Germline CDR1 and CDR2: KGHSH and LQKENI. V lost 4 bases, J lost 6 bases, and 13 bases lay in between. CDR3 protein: CASSRTRGGEQYF. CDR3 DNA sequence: TGTGCCAGCTCACGGACTAGGGGGGGCGAGCAGTACTTC.

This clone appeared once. In nucleotides, the CDR3 is TGTGCCAGCAGCTTAGCGCAGGGGGCCTACAATGAGCAGTTCTTC. It specifies CASSLAQGAYNEQFF. This rearrangement joins TRBV7-9 to TRBJ2-1; TRBD1 matches at 7 bases. The V gene's germline CDR1 is SEHNR and CDR2 FQNEAQ (reference sequence). With 0 bases clipped from V and 2 bases from J, the junction kept 1 base outside the gene matches. There are 15 residues in the CDR3.

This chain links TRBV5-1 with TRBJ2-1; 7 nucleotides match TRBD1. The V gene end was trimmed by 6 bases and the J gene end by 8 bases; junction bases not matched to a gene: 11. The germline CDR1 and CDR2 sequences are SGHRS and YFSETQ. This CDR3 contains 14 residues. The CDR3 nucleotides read TGCGCCAGCACCGGGACAGCCATGACCCATGAGCAGTTCTTC. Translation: CASTGTAMTHEQFF.

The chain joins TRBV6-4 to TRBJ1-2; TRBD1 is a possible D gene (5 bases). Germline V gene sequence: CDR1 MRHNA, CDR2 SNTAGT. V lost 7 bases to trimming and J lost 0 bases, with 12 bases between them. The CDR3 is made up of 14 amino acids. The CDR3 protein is CASKKKQANYGYTF. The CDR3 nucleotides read TGTGCCAGCAAGAAGAAACAGGCTAACTATGGCTACACCTTC.

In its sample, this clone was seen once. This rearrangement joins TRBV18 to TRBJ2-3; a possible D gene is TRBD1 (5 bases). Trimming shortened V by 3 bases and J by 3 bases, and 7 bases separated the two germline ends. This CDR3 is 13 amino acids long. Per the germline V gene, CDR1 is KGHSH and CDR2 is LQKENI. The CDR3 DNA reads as TGTGCCAGCTCACCTCGACAGACAGATACGCAGTATTTT. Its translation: CASSPRQTDTQYF. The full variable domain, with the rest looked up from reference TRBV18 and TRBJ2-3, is NAGVMQNPRHLVRRRGQEARLRCSPMKGHSHVYWYRQLPEEGLKFMVYLQKENIIDESGMPKERFSAEFPKEGPSILRIQQVVRGDSAAYFCASSPRQTDTQYFGPGTRLTVL.

In nucleotides, the CDR3 is TGCGCCAGCAGCGGAATACCAGGGGTAGGCACCGGGGAGCTGTTTTTT. Residues: CASSGIPGVGTGELFF. The chain links TRBV5-1 to TRBJ2-2; D perhaps matches TRBD1 (6 bases). This CDR3 comprises 16 residues. CDR1 and CDR2 from the germline V gene are SGHRS and YFSETQ. V was trimmed by 4 bases and J by 4 bases, leaving 17 bases between them.

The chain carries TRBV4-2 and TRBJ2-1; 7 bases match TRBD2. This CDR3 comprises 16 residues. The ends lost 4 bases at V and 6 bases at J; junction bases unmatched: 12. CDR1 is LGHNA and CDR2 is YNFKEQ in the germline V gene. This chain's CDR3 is CASSLAWRGGSNEQFF. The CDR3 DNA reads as TGTGCCAGCAGCCTGGCTTGGCGGGGCGGGAGCAATGAGCAGTTCTTC.

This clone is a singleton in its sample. The CDR3 DNA sequence: TGTGCCTGCCAGGAGGGCCTTGAGCAGTTCTTC. This gives the protein CACQEGLEQFF. The V and J genes are TRBV30 and TRBJ2-1, with D tentatively TRBD2 (6 bases). The V and J ends lost 6 bases and 9 bases respectively, with 12 bases between them. The CDR3 has 11 residues. The germline CDR1 and CDR2 sequences are GTSNPN and SVGIG (reference sequence).

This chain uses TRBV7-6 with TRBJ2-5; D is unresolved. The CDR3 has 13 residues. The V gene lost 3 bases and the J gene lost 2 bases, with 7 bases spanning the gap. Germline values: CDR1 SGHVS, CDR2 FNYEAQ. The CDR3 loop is CASSFDGQETQYF. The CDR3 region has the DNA TGTGCCAGCAGCTTCGACGGGCAAGAGACCCAGTACTTC.

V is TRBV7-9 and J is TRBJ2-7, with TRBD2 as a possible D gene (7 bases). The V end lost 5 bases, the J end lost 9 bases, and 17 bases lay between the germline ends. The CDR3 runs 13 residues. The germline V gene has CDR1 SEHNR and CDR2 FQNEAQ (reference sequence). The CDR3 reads CASSLGEGVVQYF. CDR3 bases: TGTGCCAGCAGCCTAGGGGAGGGGGTCGTGCAGTACTTC.

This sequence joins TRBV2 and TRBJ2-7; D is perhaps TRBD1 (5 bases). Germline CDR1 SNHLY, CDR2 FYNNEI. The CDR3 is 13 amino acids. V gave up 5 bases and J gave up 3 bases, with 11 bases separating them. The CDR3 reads CASSFGHSYEQYF. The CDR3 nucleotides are TGTGCCAGCAGTTTCGGACATAGCTACGAGCAGTACTTC.

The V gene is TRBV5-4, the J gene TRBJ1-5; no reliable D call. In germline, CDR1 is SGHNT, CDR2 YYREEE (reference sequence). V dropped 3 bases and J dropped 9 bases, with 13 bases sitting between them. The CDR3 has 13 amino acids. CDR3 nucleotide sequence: TGTGCCAGCAGCTCGTCGAACATTTGGCCCCAGCATTTT. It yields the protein CASSSSNIWPQHF.

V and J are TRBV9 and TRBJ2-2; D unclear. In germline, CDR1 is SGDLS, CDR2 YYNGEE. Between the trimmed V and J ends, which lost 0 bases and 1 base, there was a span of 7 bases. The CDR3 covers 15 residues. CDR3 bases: TGTGCCAGCAGCGTAGGGCTCCTGAACACCGGGGAGCTGTTTTTT. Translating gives CASSVGLLNTGELFF.

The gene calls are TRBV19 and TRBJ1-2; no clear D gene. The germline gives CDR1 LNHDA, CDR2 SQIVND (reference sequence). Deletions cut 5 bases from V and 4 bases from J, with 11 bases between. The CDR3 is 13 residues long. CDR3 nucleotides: TGTGCCAGTAGTCCACCCAGTCTCTATGGCTACACCTTC. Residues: CASSPPSLYGYTF.

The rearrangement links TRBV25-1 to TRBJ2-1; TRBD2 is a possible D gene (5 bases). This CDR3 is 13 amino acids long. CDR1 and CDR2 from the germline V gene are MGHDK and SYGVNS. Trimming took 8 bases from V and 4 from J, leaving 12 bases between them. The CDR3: CASGDSVYNEQFF. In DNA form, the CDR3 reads TGTGCCAGCGGGGATAGCGTTTACAATGAGCAGTTCTTC.

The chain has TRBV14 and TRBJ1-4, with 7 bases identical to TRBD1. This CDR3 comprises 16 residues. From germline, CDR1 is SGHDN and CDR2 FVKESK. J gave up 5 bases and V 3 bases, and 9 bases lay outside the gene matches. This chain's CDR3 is CASSHSSGTVNEKLFF. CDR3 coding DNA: TGTGCCAGCAGCCACAGCTCCGGGACAGTAAATGAAAAACTGTTTTTT.

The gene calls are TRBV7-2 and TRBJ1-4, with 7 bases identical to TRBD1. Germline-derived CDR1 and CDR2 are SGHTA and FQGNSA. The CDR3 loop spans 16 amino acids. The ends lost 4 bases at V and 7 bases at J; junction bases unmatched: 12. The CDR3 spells CASSSPGGTVAEKLFF. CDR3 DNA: TGTGCCAGCAGCTCTCCGGGCGGGACAGTGGCTGAAAAACTGTTTTTT.

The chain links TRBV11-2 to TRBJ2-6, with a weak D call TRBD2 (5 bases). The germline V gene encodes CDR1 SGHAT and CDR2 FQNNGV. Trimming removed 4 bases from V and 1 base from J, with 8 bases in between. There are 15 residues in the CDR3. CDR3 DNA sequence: TGTGCCAGCAGCTCTACGGGGTCTGGGGCCAACGTCCTGACTTTC. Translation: CASSSTGSGANVLTF.

CDR3 amino acids: CASSGQGGYEQFF. The CDR3 DNA reads TGCGCCAGCAGCGGACAGGGGGGGTATGAGCAGTTCTTC. V gene TRBV5-1 combines with J gene TRBJ2-1, with TRBD1 identical over 10 bases. The CDR3 covers 13 residues. The V and J ends lost 4 bases and 8 bases, in that order; junction bases with no gene match: 3. The germline CDR1 and CDR2 sequences are SGHRS and YFSETQ. The full variable domain, its missing parts supplied by reference TRBV5-1 and TRBJ2-1, is KAGVTQTPRYLIKTRGQQVTLSCSPISGHRSVSWYQQTPGQGLQFLFEYFSETQRNKGNFPGRFSGRQFSNSRSEMNVSTLELGDSALYLCASSGQGGYEQFFGPGTRLTVL.

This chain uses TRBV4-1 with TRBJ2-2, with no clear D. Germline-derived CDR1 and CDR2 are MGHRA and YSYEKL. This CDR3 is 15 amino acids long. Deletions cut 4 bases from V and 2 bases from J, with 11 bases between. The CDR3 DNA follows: TGCGCCAGCAGCCCACAGATCCTAAACACCGGGGAGCTGTTTTTT. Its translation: CASSPQILNTGELFF.

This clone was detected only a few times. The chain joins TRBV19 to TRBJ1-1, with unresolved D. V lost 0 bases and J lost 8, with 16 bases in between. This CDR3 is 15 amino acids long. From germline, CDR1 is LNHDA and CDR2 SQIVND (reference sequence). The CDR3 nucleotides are TGTGCCAGTAGTATAGATCAAGTGAGAGGCGGAGAAGCTTTCTTT. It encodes CASSIDQVRGGEAFF.

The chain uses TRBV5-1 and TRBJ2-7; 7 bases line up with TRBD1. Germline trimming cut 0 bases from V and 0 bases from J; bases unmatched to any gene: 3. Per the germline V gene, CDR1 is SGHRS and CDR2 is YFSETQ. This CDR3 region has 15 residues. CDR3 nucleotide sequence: TGCGCCAGCAGCTTGGGGGGACAGAACTCCTACGAGCAGTACTTC. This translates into CASSLGGQNSYEQYF.

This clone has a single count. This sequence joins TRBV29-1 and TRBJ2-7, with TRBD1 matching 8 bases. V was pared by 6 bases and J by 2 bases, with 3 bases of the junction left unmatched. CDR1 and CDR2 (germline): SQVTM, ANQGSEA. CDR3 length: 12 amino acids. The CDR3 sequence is CSVGQGAYEQYF. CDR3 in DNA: TGCAGCGTCGGACAGGGTGCCTACGAGCAGTACTTC.

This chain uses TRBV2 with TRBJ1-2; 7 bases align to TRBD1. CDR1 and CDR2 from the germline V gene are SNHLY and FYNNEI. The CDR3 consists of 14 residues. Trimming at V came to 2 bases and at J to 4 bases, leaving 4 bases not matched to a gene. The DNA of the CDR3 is TGTGCCAGCAGTGAAATGGGACAGCCCTATGGCTACACCTTC. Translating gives CASSEMGQPYGYTF.